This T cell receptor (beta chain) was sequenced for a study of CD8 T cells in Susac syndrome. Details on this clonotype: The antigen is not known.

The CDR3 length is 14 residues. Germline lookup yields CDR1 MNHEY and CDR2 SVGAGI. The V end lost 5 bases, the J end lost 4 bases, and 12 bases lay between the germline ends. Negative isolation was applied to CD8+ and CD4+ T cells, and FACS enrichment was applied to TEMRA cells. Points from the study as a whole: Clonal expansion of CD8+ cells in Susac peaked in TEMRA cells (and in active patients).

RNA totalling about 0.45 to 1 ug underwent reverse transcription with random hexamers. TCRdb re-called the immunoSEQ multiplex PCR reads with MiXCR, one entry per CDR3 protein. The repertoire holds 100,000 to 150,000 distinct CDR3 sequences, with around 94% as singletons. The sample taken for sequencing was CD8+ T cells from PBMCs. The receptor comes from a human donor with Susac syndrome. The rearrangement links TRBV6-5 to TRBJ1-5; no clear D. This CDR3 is CASSPSAANQPQHF. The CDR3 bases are TGTGCCAGCAGTCCCAGCGCGGCAAATCAGCCCCAGCATTTT.